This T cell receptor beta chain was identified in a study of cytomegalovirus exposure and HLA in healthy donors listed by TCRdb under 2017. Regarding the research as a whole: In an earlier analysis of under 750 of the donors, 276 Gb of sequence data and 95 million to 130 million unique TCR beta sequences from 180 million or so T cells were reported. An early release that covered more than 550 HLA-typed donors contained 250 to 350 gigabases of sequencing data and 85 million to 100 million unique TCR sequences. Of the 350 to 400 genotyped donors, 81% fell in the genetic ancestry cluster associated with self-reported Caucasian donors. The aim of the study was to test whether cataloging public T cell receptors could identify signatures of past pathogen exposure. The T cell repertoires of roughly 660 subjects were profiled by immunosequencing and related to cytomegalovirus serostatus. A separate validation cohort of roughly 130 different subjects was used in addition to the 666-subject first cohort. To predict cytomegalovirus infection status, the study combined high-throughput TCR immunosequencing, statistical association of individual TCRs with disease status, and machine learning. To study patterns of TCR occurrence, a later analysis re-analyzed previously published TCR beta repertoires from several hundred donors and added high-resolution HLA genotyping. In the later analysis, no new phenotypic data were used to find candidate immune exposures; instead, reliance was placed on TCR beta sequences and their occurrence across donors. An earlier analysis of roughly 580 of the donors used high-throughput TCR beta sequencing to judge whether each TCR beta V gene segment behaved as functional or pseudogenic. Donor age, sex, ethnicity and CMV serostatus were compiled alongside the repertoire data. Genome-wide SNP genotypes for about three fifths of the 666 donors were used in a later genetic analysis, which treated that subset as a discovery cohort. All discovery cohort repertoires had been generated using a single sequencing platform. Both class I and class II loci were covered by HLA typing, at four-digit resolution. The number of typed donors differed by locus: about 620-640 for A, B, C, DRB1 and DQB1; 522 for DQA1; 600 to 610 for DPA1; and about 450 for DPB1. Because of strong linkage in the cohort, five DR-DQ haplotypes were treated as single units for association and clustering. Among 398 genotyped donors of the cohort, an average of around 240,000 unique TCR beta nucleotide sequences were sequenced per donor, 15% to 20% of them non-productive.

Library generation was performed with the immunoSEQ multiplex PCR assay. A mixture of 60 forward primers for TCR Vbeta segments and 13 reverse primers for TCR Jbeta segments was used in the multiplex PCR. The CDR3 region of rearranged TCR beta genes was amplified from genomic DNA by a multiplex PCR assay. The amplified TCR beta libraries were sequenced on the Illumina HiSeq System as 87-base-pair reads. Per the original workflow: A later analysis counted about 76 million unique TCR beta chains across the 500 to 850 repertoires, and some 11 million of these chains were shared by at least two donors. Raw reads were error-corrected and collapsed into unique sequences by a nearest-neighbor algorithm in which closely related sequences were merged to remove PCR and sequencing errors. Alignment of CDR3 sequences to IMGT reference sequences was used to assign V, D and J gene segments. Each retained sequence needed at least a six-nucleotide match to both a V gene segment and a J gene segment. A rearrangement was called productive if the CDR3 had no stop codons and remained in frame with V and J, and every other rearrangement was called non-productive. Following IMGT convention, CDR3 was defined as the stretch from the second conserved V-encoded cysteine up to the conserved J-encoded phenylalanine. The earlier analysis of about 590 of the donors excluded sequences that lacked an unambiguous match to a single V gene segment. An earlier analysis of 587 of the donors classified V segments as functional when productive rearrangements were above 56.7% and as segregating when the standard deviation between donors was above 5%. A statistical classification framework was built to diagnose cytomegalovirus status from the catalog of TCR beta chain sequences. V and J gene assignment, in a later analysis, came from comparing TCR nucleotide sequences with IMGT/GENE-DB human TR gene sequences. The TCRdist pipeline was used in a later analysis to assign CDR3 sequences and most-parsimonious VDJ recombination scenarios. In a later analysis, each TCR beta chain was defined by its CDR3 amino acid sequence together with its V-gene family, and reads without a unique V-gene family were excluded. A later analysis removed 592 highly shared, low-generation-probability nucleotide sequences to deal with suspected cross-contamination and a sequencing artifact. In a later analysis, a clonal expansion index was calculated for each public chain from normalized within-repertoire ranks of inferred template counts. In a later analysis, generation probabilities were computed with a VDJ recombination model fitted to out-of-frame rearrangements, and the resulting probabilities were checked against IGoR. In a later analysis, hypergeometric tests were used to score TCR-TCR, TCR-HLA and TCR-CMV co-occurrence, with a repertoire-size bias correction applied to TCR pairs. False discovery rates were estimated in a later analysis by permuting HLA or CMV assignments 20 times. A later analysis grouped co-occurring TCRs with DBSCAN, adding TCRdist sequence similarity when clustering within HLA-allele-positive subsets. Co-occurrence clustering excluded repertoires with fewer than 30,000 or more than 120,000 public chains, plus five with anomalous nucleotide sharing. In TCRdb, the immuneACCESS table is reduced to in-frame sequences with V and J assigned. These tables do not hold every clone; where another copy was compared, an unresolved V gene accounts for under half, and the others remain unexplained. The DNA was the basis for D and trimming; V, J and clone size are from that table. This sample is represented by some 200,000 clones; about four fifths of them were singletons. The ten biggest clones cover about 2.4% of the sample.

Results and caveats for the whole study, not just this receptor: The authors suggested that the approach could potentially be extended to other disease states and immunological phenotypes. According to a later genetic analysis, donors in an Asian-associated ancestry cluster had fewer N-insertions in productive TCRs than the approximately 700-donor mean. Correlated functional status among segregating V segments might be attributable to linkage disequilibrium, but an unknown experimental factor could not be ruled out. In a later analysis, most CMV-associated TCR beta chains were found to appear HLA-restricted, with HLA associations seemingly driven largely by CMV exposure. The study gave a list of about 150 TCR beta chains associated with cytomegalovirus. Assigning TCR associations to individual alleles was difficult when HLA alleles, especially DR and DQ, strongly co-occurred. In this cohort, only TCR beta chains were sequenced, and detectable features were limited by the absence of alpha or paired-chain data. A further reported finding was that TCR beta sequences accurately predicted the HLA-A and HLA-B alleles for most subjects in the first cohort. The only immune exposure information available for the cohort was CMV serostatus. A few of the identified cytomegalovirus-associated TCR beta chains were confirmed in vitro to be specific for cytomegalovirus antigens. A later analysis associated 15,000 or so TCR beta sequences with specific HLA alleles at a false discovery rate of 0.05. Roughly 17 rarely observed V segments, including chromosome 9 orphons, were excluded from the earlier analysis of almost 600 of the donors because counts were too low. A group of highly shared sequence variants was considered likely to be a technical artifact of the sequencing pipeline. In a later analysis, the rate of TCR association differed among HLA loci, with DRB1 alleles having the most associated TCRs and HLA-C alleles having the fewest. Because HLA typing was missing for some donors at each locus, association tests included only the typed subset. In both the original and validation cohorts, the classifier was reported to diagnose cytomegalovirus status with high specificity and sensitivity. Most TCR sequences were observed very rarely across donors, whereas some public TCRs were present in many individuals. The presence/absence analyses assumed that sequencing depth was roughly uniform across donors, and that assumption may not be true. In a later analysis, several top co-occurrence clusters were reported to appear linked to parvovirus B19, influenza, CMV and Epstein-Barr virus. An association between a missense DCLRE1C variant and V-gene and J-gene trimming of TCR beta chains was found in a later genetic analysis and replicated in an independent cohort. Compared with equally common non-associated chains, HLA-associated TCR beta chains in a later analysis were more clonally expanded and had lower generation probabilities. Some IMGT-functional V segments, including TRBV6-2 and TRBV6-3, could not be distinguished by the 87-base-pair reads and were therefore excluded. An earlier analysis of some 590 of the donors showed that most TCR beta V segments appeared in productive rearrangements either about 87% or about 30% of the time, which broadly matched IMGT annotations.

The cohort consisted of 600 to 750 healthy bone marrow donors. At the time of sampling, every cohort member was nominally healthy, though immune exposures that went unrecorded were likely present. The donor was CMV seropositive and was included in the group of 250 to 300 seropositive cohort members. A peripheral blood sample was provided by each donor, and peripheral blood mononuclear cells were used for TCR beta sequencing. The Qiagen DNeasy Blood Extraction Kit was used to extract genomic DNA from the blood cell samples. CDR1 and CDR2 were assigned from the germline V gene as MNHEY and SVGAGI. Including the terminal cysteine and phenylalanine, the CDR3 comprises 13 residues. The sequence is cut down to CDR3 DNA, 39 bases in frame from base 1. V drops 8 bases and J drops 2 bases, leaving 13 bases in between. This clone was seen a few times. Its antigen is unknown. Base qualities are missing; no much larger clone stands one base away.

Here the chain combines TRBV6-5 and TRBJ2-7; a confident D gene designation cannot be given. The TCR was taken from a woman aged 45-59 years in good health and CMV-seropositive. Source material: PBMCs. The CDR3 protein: CASLSEAPYEQYF. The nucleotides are TGTGCCAGCCTAAGTGAGGCTCCCTACGAGCAGTACTTC.